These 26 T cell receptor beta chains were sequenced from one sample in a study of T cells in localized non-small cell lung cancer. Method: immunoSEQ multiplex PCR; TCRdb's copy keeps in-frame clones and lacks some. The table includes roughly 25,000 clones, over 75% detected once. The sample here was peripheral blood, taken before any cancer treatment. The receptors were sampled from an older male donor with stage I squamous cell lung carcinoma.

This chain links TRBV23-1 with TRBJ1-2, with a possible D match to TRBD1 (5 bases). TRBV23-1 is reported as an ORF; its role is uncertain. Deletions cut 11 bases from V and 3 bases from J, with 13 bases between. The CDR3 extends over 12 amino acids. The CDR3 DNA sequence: TGCGCCCTCTTGGGGGATGACTATGGCTACACCTTC. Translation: CALLGDDYGYTF.

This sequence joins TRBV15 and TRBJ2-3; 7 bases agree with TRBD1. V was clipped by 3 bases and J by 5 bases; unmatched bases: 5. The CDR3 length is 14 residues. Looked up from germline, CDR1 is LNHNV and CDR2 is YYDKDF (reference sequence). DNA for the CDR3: TGTGCCACCAGCAGGGACAGGTTGGGAGATACGCAGTATTTT. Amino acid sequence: CATSRDRLGDTQYF.

The CDR3 nucleotides read TGTGCCAGCAGTTTTAGTGGGGGCGCGGGTACTGAAGCTTTCTTT. Encoded protein: CASSFSGGAGTEAFF. This rearrangement joins TRBV27 to TRBJ1-1; a weak D match, TRBD1 (6 bases). The germline V gene encodes CDR1 MNHEY and CDR2 SMNVEV (reference sequence). The CDR3 totals 15 residues. Trimming took off 3 bases at V and 5 bases at J, with 16 bases between the two ends.

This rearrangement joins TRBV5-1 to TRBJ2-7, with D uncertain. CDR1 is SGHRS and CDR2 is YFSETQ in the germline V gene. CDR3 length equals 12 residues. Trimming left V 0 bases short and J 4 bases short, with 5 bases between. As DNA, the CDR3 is TGCGCCAGCAGCTTGGACAAATACGAGCAGTACTTC. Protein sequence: CASSLDKYEQYF.

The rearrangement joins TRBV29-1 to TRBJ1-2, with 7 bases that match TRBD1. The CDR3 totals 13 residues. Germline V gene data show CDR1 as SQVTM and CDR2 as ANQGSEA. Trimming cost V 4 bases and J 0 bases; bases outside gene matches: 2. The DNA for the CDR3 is TGCAGCGTTGTGCAGGGGGCTAACTATGGCTACACCTTC. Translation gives CSVVQGANYGYTF. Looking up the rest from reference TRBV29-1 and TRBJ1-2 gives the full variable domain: SAVISQKPSRDICQRGTSLTIQCQVDSQVTMMFWYRQQPGQSLTLIATANQGSEATYESGFVIDKFPISRPNLTFSTLTVSNMSPEDSSIYLCSVVQGANYGYTFGSGTRLTVV.

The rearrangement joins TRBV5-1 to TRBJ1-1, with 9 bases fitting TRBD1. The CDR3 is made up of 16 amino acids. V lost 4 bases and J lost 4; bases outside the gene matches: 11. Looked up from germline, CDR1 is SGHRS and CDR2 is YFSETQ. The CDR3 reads CASSLTPGQGATEAFF. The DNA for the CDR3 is TGCGCCAGCAGCCTAACTCCGGGACAGGGAGCCACTGAAGCTTTCTTT. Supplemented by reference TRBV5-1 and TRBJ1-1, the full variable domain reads KAGVTQTPRYLIKTRGQQVTLSCSPISGHRSVSWYQQTPGQGLQFLFEYFSETQRNKGNFPGRFSGRQFSNSRSEMNVSTLELGDSALYLCASSLTPGQGATEAFFGQGTRLTVV.

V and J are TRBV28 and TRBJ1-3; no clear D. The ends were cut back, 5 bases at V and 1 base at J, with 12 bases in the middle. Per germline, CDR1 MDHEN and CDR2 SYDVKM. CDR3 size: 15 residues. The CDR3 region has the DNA TGTGCCAGCAGTGTACCAGGAGGTTCTGGAAACACCATATATTTT. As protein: CASSVPGGSGNTIYF.

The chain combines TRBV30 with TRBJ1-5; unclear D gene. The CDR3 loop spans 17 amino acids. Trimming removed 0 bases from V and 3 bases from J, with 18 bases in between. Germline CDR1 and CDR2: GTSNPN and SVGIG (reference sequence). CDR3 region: CAWSVPAKGIINQPQHF. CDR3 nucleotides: TGTGCCTGGAGTGTCCCGGCGAAGGGAATTATCAATCAGCCCCAGCATTTT.

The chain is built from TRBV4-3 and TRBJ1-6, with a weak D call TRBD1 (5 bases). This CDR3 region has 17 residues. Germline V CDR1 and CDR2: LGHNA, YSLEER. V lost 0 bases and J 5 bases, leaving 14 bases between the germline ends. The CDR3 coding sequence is TGCGCCAGCAGCCAAGACCCAGGGACGGCGGATAATTCACCCCTCCACTTT. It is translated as CASSQDPGTADNSPLHF.

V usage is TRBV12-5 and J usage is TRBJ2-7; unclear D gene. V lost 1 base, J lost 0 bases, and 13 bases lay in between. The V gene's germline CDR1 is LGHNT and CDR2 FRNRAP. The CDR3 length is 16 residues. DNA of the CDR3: TGTGCTAGTGGTTTGGGTCAAATCCGTAGCTCCTACGAGCAGTACTTC. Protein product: CASGLGQIRSSYEQYF.

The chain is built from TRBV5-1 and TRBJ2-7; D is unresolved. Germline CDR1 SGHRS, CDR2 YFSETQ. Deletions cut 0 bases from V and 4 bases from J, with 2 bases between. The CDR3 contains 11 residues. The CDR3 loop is CASSLGYEQYF. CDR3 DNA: TGCGCCAGCAGCTTGGGGTACGAGCAGTACTTC.

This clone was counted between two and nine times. In DNA form, the CDR3 reads TGTGCCAGCAGCAGGGAAGGAGGCTACACCTTC. Encoded protein: CASSREGGYTF. The chain combines TRBV6-6 with TRBJ1-2, with a weak D call TRBD1 (5 bases). Germline CDR1 MNHNY, CDR2 SVGAGI (reference sequence). V was trimmed by 6 bases and J by 8 bases, leaving 10 bases between them. The CDR3 is made up of 11 amino acids.

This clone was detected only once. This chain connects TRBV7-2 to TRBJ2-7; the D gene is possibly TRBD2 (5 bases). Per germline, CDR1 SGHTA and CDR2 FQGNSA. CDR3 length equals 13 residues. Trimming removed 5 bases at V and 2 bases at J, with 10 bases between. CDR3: CASSPARAYEQYF. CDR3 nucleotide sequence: TGTGCCAGCAGCCCGGCGAGGGCCTACGAGCAGTACTTC.

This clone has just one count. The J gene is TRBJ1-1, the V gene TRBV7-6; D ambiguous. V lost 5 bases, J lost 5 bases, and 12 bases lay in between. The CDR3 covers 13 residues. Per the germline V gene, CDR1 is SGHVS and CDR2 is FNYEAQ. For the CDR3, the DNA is TGTGCCAGCAGCCTCCCGGGTGCGACTGAAGCTTTCTTT. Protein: CASSLPGATEAFF. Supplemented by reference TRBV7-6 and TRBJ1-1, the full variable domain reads GAGVSQSPRYKVTKRGQDVALRCDPISGHVSLYWYRQALGQGPEFLTYFNYEAQQDKSGLPNDRFSAERPEGSISTLTIQRTEQRDSAMYRCASSLPGATEAFFGQGTRLTVV.

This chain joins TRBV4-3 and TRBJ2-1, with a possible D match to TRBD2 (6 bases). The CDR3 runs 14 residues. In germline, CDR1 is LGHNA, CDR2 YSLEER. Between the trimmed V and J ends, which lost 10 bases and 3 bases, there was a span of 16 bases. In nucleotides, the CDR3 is TGCGCCACTCCCGAGGAGGGCTACTACAATGAGCAGTTCTTC. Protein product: CATPEEGYYNEQFF.

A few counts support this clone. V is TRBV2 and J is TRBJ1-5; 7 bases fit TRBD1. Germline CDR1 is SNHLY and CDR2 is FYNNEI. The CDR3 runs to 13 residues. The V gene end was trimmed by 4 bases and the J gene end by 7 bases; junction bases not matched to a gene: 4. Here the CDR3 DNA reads TGTGCCAGCAGTGCACAGGGGAAGCAGCCCCAGCATTTT. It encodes CASSAQGKQPQHF.

CDR3 protein: CASSHHLRIAGGENEQFF. The CDR3 coding sequence is TGCGCCAGCAGCCACCACCTTCGAATCGCGGGGGGGGAGAATGAGCAGTTCTTC. The chain is built from TRBV4-3 and TRBJ2-1, with 9 bases fitting TRBD2. This CDR3 region has 18 residues. Germline V gene data show CDR1 as LGHNA and CDR2 as YSLEER. The ends lost 3 bases at V and 7 bases at J; junction bases unmatched: 16.

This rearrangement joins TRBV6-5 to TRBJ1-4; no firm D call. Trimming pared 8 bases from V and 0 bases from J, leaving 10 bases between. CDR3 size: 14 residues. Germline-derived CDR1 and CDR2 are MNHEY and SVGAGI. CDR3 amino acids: CASCHLATNEKLFF. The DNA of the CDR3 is TGTGCCAGCTGTCACTTGGCAACTAATGAAAAACTGTTTTTT.

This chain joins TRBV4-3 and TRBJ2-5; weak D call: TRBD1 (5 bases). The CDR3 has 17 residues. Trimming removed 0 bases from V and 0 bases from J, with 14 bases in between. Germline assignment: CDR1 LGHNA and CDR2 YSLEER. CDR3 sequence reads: CASSQDRTMGDQETQYF. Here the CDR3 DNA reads TGCGCCAGCAGCCAAGACAGGACAATGGGCGACCAAGAGACCCAGTACTTC.

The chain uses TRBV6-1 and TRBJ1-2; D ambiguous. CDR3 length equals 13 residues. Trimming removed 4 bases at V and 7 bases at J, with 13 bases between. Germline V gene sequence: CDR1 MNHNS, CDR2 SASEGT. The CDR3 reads CASSVETLSGYTF. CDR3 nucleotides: TGTGCCAGCAGTGTGGAGACCCTTAGTGGCTACACCTTC.

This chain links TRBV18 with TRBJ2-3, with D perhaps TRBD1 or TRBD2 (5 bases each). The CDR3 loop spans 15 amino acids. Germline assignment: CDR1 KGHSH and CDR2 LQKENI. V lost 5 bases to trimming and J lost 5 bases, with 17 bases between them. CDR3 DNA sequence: TGTGCCAGCTCAGGAAGGATCGGGGACGGAGATACGCAGTATTTT. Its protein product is CASSGRIGDGDTQYF.

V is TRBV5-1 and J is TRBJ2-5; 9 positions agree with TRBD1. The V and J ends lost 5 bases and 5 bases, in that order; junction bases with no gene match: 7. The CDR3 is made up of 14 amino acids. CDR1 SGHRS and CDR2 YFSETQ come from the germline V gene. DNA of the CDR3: TGCGCCAGCAGTGGACAGGGGATAGGGGAGACCCAGTACTTC. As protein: CASSGQGIGETQYF. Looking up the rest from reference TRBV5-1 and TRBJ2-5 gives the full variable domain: KAGVTQTPRYLIKTRGQQVTLSCSPISGHRSVSWYQQTPGQGLQFLFEYFSETQRNKGNFPGRFSGRQFSNSRSEMNVSTLELGDSALYLCASSGQGIGETQYFGPGTRLLVL.

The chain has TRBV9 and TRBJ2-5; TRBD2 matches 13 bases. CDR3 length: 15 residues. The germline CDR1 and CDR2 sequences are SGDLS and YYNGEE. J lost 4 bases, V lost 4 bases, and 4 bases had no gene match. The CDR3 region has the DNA TGTGCCAGCAGCCCCAGGACTAGCGGGGGAGAGACCCAGTACTTC. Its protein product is CASSPRTSGGETQYF. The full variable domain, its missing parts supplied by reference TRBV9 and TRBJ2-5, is DSGVTQTPKHLITATGQRVTLRCSPRSGDLSVYWYQQSLDQGLQFLIQYYNGEERAKGNILERFSAQQFPDLHSELNLSSLELGDSALYFCASSPRTSGGETQYFGPGTRLLVL.

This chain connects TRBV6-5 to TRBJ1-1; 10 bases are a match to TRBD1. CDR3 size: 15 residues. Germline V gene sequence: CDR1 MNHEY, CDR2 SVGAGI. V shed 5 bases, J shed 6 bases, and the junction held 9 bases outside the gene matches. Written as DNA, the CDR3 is TGTGCCAGCAGTCCGGGACAGGGGTCGGGCGCTGAAGCTTTCTTT. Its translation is CASSPGQGSGAEAFF.

CDR3 sequence reads: CASSYSGGVYGYTF. As DNA, the CDR3 is TGTGCCAGCAGTTACTCGGGAGGGGTCTATGGCTACACCTTC. V gene TRBV6-5 combines with J gene TRBJ1-2; possible D gene TRBD1, 5 bases. Germline V gives CDR1 MNHEY, CDR2 SVGAGI. Trimming took 0 bases from V and 4 from J, leaving 9 bases between them. The CDR3 totals 14 residues.

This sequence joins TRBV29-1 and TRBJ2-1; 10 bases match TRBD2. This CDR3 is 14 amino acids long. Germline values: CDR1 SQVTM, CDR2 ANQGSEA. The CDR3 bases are TGCCTCATAGCGGGAGGAGAATCCTACAATGAGCAGTTCTTC. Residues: CLIAGGESYNEQFF.